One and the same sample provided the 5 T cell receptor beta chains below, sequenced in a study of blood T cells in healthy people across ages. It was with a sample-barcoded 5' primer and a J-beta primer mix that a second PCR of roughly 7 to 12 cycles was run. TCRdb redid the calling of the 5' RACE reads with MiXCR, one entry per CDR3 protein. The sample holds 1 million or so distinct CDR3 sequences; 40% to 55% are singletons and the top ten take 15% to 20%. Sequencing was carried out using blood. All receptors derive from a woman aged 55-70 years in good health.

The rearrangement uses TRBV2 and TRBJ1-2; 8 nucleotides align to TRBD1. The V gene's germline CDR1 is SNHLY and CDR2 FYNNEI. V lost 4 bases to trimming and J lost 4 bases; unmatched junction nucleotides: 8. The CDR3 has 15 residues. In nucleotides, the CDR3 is TGTGCCAGCAGTGGTAGAACAGGGGGTCTCTATGGCTACACCTTC. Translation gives CASSGRTGGLYGYTF.

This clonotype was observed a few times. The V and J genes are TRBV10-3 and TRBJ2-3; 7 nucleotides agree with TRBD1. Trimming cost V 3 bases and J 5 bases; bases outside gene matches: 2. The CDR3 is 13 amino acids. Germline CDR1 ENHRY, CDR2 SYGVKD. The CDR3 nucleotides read TGTGCCATCAGTGAACAGGGGATAGATACGCAGTATTTT. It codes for CAISEQGIDTQYF.

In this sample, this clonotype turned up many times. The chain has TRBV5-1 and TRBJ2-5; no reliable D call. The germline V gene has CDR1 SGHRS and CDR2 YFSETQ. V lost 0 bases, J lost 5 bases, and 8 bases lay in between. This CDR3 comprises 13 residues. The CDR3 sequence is CASSLDGRETQYF. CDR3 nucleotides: TGCGCCAGCAGCTTGGATGGTAGGGAGACCCAGTACTTC.

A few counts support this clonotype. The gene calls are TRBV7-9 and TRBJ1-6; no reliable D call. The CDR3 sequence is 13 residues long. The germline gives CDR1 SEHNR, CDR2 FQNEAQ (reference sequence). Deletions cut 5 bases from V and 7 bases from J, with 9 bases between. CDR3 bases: TGTGCCAGCAGCATTACCCCCAATTCACCCCTCCACTTT. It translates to CASSITPNSPLHF.

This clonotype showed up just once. CDR3 residues: CASSQDLGRNYGYTF. In DNA form, the CDR3 reads TGCGCCAGCAGCCAAGATCTGGGGAGGAACTATGGCTACACCTTC. V is TRBV4-1 and J is TRBJ1-2; D is unclear. The CDR3 covers 15 residues. V lost 0 bases to trimming and J lost 2 bases, with 10 bases between them. Germline CDR1 reads MGHRA; CDR2 reads YSYEKL.